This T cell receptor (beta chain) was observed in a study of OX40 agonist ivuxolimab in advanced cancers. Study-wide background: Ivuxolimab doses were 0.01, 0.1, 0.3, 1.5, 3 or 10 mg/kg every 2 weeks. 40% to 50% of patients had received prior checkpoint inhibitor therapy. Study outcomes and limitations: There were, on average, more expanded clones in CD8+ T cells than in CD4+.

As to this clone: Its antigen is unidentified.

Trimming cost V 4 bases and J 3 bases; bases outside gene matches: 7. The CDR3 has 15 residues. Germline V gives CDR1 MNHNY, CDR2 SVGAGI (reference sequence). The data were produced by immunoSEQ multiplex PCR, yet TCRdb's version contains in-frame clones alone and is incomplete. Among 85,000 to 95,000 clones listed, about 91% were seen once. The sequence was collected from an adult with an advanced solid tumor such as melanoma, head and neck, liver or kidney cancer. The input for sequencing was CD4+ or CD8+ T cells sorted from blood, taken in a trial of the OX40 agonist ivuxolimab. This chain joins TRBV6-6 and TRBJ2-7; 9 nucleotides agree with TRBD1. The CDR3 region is CASSSGGQGLYEQYF. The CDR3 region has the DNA TGTGCCAGCAGTTCCGGGGGACAGGGACTCTACGAGCAGTACTTC.